The clone carrying this TCR beta chain occurred a few times. Antigen specificity is unknown. Combining a sample-barcoded 5' primer with a J-beta primer mix, a second PCR ran for roughly 6 to 11 cycles. Each cDNA molecule was tagged by a template-switch adaptor that had 12 random nucleotides. One entry per CDR3 protein results from TCRdb running MiXCR on the 5' RACE reads. Of some 1.4 million distinct CDR3 sequences listed, approximately 38% are singletons. The sample belongs to a study of blood T cells in healthy people across ages. General observations from the study: Long-lived donors had more naive CD4+ cells and higher diversity than aged donors. Estimated diversity across one million T cells was deemed an underestimate.

V dropped 3 bases and J dropped 5; count of bases not matched to a gene: 9. Germline CDR1 DFQATT, CDR2 SNEGSKA (reference sequence). The CDR3 loop spans 16 amino acids. The gene calls are TRBV20-1 and TRBJ2-3, with 12 bases aligning to TRBD2. The sequence came from a woman in her late teens or twenties in good health. The sequencing input was blood. DNA for the CDR3: TGCAGTGCTAGCCCGGGACTAGCGGGCTCCGTAGATACGCAGTATTTT. Translated, it gives CSASPGLAGSVDTQYF.